What follows are 18 T cell receptor beta chains derived from one specimen sequenced in a study of cytomegalovirus exposure and HLA in healthy donors. Vbeta (60) and Jbeta (13) primers were used in the PCR. Sequencing was performed with immunoSEQ multiplex PCR; in TCRdb, only in-frame clones are kept and a portion is missing. The sample carries under 70,000 clones, 65% to 70% recorded once. The specimen was PBMCs. These receptors originate from a woman aged 25-40 years in good health and CMV-seronegative.

This clone has more than one count but fewer than ten. The J gene is TRBJ1-1, the V gene TRBV30; 9 bases align to TRBD1. The ends lost 4 bases at V and 11 bases at J; junction bases unmatched: 8. Per the germline V gene, CDR1 is GTSNPN and CDR2 is SVGIG (reference sequence). This CDR3 region has 12 residues. The CDR3 nucleotides are TGTGCCTGGACTTCCGGGACAGGGATGGCTTTCTTT. Translated, it gives CAWTSGTGMAFF.

The CDR3 spells CASSTSDSANTEAFF. The CDR3 DNA reads TGTGCCAGTAGTACCTCGGACAGTGCTAACACTGAAGCTTTCTTT. The chain has TRBV19 and TRBJ1-1; maybe TRBD1 (6 bases). The V gene's germline CDR1 is LNHDA and CDR2 SQIVND (reference sequence). The CDR3 has 15 residues. Trimming took 4 bases from V and 2 from J, leaving 14 bases between them.

The chain is built from TRBV27 and TRBJ2-1; possibly TRBD2 for D (6 bases). The V and J ends lost 0 bases and 2 bases respectively, with 11 bases between them. There are 16 residues in the CDR3. Germline CDR1 reads MNHEY; CDR2 reads SMNVEV (reference sequence). The CDR3 sequence is CASSLSRDGPYNEQFF. CDR3 bases: TGTGCCAGCAGTTTATCGCGGGACGGACCCTACAATGAGCAGTTCTTC.

This clone was seen only once. J is TRBJ2-3 and V is TRBV28, with 9 bases lining up with TRBD2. From germline, CDR1 is MDHEN and CDR2 SYDVKM. The CDR3 runs to 18 residues. The J segment lost 2 bases and the V segment lost 6 bases, leaving 15 bases of the junction unmatched. The CDR3 here is CASSPLRLAGPLTDTQYF. For the CDR3, the DNA is TGTGCCAGCAGCCCATTGCGGCTAGCGGGGCCCCTCACAGATACGCAGTATTTT.

This rearrangement joins TRBV27 to TRBJ2-5; 13 nucleotides match TRBD2. The end of the DNA aligns better with TRBJ2-7, so the J call may be wrong. This CDR3 is built from 15 residues. CDR1 MNHEY and CDR2 SMNVEV come from the germline V gene (reference sequence). CDR3 protein: CASRTGLAGHYEQYF. CDR3 DNA: TGTGCCAGCAGGACGGGACTAGCGGGGCACTACGAGCAGTACTTC.

This clone appeared a single time. The genes are TRBV7-2 and TRBJ1-2, with D hard to call. V was cut by 5 bases and J by 2 bases, with 15 bases left in between. The germline V gene encodes CDR1 SGHTA and CDR2 FQGNSA. This CDR3 has 15 amino acids. The CDR3: CASSPLREANYGYTF. CDR3 DNA: TGTGCCAGCAGCCCCCTCCGAGAAGCCAACTATGGCTACACCTTC.

The chain uses TRBV27 and TRBJ2-3; D is unresolved. This CDR3 has 11 residues. Germline values: CDR1 MNHEY, CDR2 SMNVEV (reference sequence). Trimming cost V 8 bases and J 1 base, with 4 bases left between them. CDR3 amino acids: CASPGTDTQYF. CDR3 nucleotides: TGTGCCAGCCCAGGCACAGATACGCAGTATTTT.

This sequence joins TRBV4-1 and TRBJ1-5; maybe TRBD1 (5 bases). This CDR3 contains 15 residues. Germline assignment: CDR1 MGHRA and CDR2 YSYEKL. V shed 4 bases and J shed 5 bases, with 15 bases lying between them. CDR3: CASSLRAGIDQPQHF. The CDR3 nucleotides are TGCGCCAGCAGCCTTAGGGCAGGGATCGATCAGCCCCAGCATTTT.

The chain couples TRBV18 to TRBJ2-3; D is unresolved. Per germline, CDR1 KGHSH and CDR2 LQKENI. V lost 6 bases, J lost 2 bases, and 6 bases lay in between. CDR3 length equals 12 residues. As DNA, the CDR3 is TGTGCCAGCTCCGACTCCACAGATACGCAGTATTTT. Residues: CASSDSTDTQYF.

The chain carries TRBV7-2 and TRBJ1-2; 8 bases align to TRBD1. This CDR3 has 14 amino acids. V lost 1 base to trimming and J lost 5 bases; unmatched junction nucleotides: 3. Per the germline V gene, CDR1 is SGHTA and CDR2 is FQGNSA. The CDR3 DNA follows: TGTGCCAGCAGCTTAGTTGGACAGGGTTATGGCTACACCTTC. It yields the protein CASSLVGQGYGYTF.

V is TRBV27 and J is TRBJ2-5; TRBD2 matches 13 bases. Trimming took 3 bases from V and 2 from J; bases not matched to a gene: 6. Germline CDR1 is MNHEY and CDR2 is SMNVEV (reference sequence). CDR3 size: 17 residues. The CDR3 DNA follows: TGTGCCAGCAGTTTCCTCGGACTAGCGGGGGAACAAGAGACCCAGTACTTC. As protein: CASSFLGLAGEQETQYF.

The chain has TRBV18 and TRBJ2-2; D may be TRBD2 (7 bases). CDR3 size: 16 residues. CDR1 KGHSH and CDR2 LQKENI come from the germline V gene. Trimming pared 1 base from V and 5 bases from J, leaving 14 bases between. The CDR3, as DNA: TGTGCCAGCTCACCACGTGGCGGGGGCTCTACCGGGGAGCTGTTTTTT. It encodes CASSPRGGGSTGELFF.

This clone was counted between two and nine times. V gene TRBV6-6 combines with J gene TRBJ1-2, with D perhaps TRBD1 (5 bases). The V end lost 4 bases, the J end lost 1 base, and 10 bases lay between the germline ends. CDR1 is MNHNY, CDR2 SVGAGI, per germline (reference sequence). The CDR3 is 14 residues long. CDR3 residues: CASSLLDSNYGYTF. In nucleotides, the CDR3 is TGTGCCAGCAGTTTGCTAGACAGTAACTATGGCTACACCTTC.

This clone was seen more than once but under ten times. The genes are TRBV2 and TRBJ2-1; D is unresolved. This CDR3 has 17 residues. Germline CDR1 is SNHLY and CDR2 is FYNNEI. Trimming stripped 1 base from V and 2 bases from J, with 15 bases between. The CDR3 DNA sequence: TGTGCCAGCAGTGAAGATGCGCGGTCTTTTACCTACAATGAGCAGTTCTTC. This codes for CASSEDARSFTYNEQFF.

This clone came up once. The chain carries TRBV9 and TRBJ2-1; 15 nucleotides agree with TRBD2. With 4 bases clipped from V and 5 bases from J, the junction kept 7 bases outside the gene matches. CDR1 is SGDLS, CDR2 YYNGEE, per germline. This CDR3 region has 17 residues. The CDR3 here is CASSYGLAGGLDNEQFF. CDR3 bases: TGTGCCAGCAGCTACGGACTAGCGGGGGGGCTTGACAATGAGCAGTTCTTC.

This clone turned up a few times. This chain links TRBV19 with TRBJ2-3; 8 positions agree with TRBD1. This CDR3 has 18 amino acids. The trim removed 1 base at V and 1 base at J, leaving 10 bases unmatched. The germline V gene has CDR1 LNHDA and CDR2 SQIVND (reference sequence). As DNA, the CDR3 is TGTGCCAGTAGTATAGCCGATCGAGGACAGGGCGGCACAGATACGCAGTATTTT. Amino acid sequence: CASSIADRGQGGTDTQYF.

The rearrangement uses TRBV6-1 and TRBJ1-2; D remains ambiguous. Per the germline V gene, CDR1 is MNHNS and CDR2 is SASEGT. Trimming cost V 8 bases and J 1 base, with 11 bases left between them. The CDR3 covers 13 residues. The CDR3 DNA reads TGTGCCAGCTACGGGAATATTAACTATGGCTACACCTTC. It yields the protein CASYGNINYGYTF.

The gene calls are TRBV4-1 and TRBJ1-2; 10 bases fit TRBD1. After removal of 4 bases from V and 6 bases from J, the junction contained 11 bases not matched to a gene. The CDR3 length is 16 residues. Germline loops: CDR1 MGHRA, CDR2 YSYEKL. The CDR3 nucleotides read TGCGCCAGCAGCCCTTCCCCGGGACAGGGGAGGGATGGCTACACCTTC. This translates into CASSPSPGQGRDGYTF.